These 30 T cell receptor beta chains were all obtained from the same sample, sequenced in a study of shared clonotypes between healthy human individuals. Using immunoSEQ multiplex PCR, the repertoire was profiled, and TCRdb retains in-frame clones only, with some absent. The table includes 550,000 to 700,000 clones, 73% detected once. The sequencing sample was made of memory CD4+ T cells sorted from blood. Sample subset: CD45RA-negative fraction. Source of these receptors: a woman in her thirties in good health.

The chain uses TRBV29-1 and TRBJ2-7; 11 nucleotides match TRBD2. This CDR3 region has 21 residues. Germline values: CDR1 SQVTM, CDR2 ANQGSEA. V gave up 3 bases and J gave up 2 bases; unmatched junction bases: 24. Here the CDR3 DNA reads TGCAGCGTTGATGGGTTCCAGAAAGACTTACGGACTAGCGGGTCCCCCTACGAGCAGTACTTC. It translates to CSVDGFQKDLRTSGSPYEQYF.

This chain connects TRBV4-1 to TRBJ2-1, with 10 bases lining up with TRBD2. Per the germline V gene, CDR1 is MGHRA and CDR2 is YSYEKL. With V trimmed by 0 bases and J by 1 base, 6 bases remained unmatched. The CDR3 totals 18 residues. The CDR3 DNA reads as TGCGCCAGCAGCCAAGATAGTGCTAGCGGGGGTTCCTACAATGAGCAGTTCTTC. This codes for CASSQDSASGGSYNEQFF.

This sequence joins TRBV10-3 and TRBJ2-3; perhaps TRBD1 as D (5 bases). Germline-derived CDR1 and CDR2 are ENHRY and SYGVKD. The V end lost 6 bases, the J end lost 3 bases, and 16 bases lay between the germline ends. This CDR3 region has 15 residues. CDR3: CAISSYDRNTDTQYF. The CDR3 region has the DNA TGTGCCATCAGCTCTTACGACAGAAATACAGATACGCAGTATTTT.

This chain connects TRBV6-6 to TRBJ1-5; no firm D call. The germline V and J ends were trimmed by 5 bases and 3 bases, with 8 bases remaining between them. The CDR3 has 13 residues. Looked up from germline, CDR1 is MNHNY and CDR2 is SVGAGI (reference sequence). CDR3 loop: CASSPSPNQPQHF. DNA of the CDR3: TGTGCCAGCAGTCCCTCCCCCAATCAGCCCCAGCATTTT.

The chain joins TRBV7-2 to TRBJ2-7; 9 positions match TRBD2. CDR1 and CDR2 (germline): SGHTA, FQGNSA. Unmatched junction bases numbered 3, after V lost 0 bases and J lost 6 bases. The CDR3 loop spans 14 amino acids. The chain's CDR3 is CASSLAAGGIEQYF. CDR3 coding DNA: TGTGCCAGCAGCTTAGCTGCGGGAGGGATCGAGCAGTACTTC.

This chain connects TRBV7-8 to TRBJ2-2; no reliable D call. The germline V and J ends were trimmed by 4 bases and 5 bases, with 8 bases remaining between them. CDR3 length: 13 amino acids. From germline, CDR1 is SGHVS and CDR2 FQNEAQ. The CDR3 bases are TGTGCCAGCAGCTACAAAACAACCGGGGAGCTGTTTTTT. Translating it yields CASSYKTTGELFF.

The rearrangement joins TRBV27 to TRBJ1-5; 7 bases are shared with TRBD1. This CDR3 has 15 amino acids. The V gene end was trimmed by 5 bases and the J gene end by 4 bases; junction bases not matched to a gene: 8. CDR1 is MNHEY, CDR2 SMNVEV, per germline (reference sequence). CDR3 coding DNA: TGTGCCAGCAGTGCGGGCAGGGGGTGGAATCAGCCCCAGCATTTT. Protein product: CASSAGRGWNQPQHF.

A note on this clone: A read error may account for a junction end that differs from germline. The CDR3 loop reads CASSHVGGENPEAFF. CDR3 DNA: TGCGCCAGCAGTCATGTCGGGGGGGAGAACCCTGAAGCTTTCTTT. The chain recombines TRBV5-1 with TRBJ1-1, with D possibly matching TRBD1 (5 bases). The CDR3 extends over 15 amino acids. The V gene's germline CDR1 is SGHRS and CDR2 YFSETQ. Full variable domain (remainder filled in from reference TRBV5-1 and TRBJ1-1): KAGVTQTPRYLIKTRGQQVTLSCSPISGHRSVSWYQQTPGQGLQFLFEYFSETQRNKGNFPGRFSGRQFSNSRSEMNVSTLELGDSALYLCASSHVGGENPEAFFGQGTRLTVV.

The chain combines TRBV28 with TRBJ2-3, with TRBD1 identical over 8 bases. CDR3 length: 16 residues. CDR1 is MDHEN and CDR2 is SYDVKM in the germline V gene. V trimming: 4 bases; J trimming: 1 base; junction bases outside the gene matches: 7. CDR3 residues: CASSWNRGWGTDTQYF. In DNA, the CDR3 is TGTGCCAGCAGTTGGAACAGGGGGTGGGGCACAGATACGCAGTATTTT. The whole variable domain, filled in from reference TRBV28 and TRBJ2-3, reads DVKVTQSSRYLVKRTGEKVFLECVQDMDHENMFWYRQDPGLGLRLIYFSYDVKMKEKGDIPEGYSVSREKKERFSLILESASTNQTSMYLCASSWNRGWGTDTQYFGPGTRLTVL.

This clone was seen a few times. The rearrangement links TRBV19 to TRBJ1-4; D uncertain. The CDR3 has 15 residues. Germline V gene data show CDR1 as LNHDA and CDR2 as SQIVND (reference sequence). Between the trimmed V and J ends, which lost 3 bases and 8 bases, there was a span of 16 bases. The CDR3 coding sequence is TGTGCCAGTAGTATCCCTGTGAGGATTGGAGAAAAACTGTTTTTT. This gives the protein CASSIPVRIGEKLFF.

This sequence joins TRBV18 and TRBJ2-1; D possibly matches TRBD1 or TRBD2 (5 bases each). Germline CDR1 and CDR2: KGHSH and LQKENI. CDR3 length equals 13 residues. The V and J ends lost 3 bases and 10 bases respectively, with 13 bases between them. The CDR3 loop reads CASSPGPQREQFF. CDR3 DNA sequence: TGTGCCAGCTCACCGGGACCGCAACGGGAGCAGTTCTTC.

The chain uses TRBV7-3 and TRBJ1-5, with TRBD1 matching over 7 bases. Unmatched junction bases numbered 10, after V lost 6 bases and J lost 2 bases. This CDR3 has 16 residues. Germline V CDR1 and CDR2: SGHTA, FQGTGA. CDR3 nucleotide sequence: TGTGCCAGCAGTTCACCCACAGGGGATCGCAATCAGCCCCAGCATTTT. Encoded protein: CASSSPTGDRNQPQHF.

In regard to this clone: One end of the junction is discordant with germline, which a read error may explain. The chain is built from TRBV9 and TRBJ2-2, with TRBD1 identical over 12 bases. Germline V gene data show CDR1 as SGDLS and CDR2 as YYNGEE. The CDR3 loop spans 17 amino acids. The CDR3 coding sequence is TGTGCCAGCAGCGTTTCGGGACAGGGGGCCGAGACCGGGGAGCTGCTTTTT. It encodes CASSVSGQGAETGELLF.

The rearrangement joins TRBV29-1 to TRBJ2-4, with a weak D call TRBD2 (6 bases). The CDR3 length is 14 residues. V lost 6 bases to trimming and J lost 0 bases, with 12 bases between them. In germline, CDR1 is SQVTM, CDR2 ANQGSEA. The CDR3: CSVGEVRAKNIQYF. CDR3 sequence (DNA): TGCAGCGTGGGGGAGGTGAGAGCCAAAAACATTCAGTACTTC.

The chain joins TRBV29-1 to TRBJ2-7; 9 bases are shared with TRBD2. The CDR3 extends over 13 amino acids. V lost 1 base and J lost 4; bases outside the gene matches: 2. Germline values: CDR1 SQVTM, CDR2 ANQGSEA. CDR3 amino acids: CSVEASGIYEQYF. CDR3 sequence (DNA): TGCAGCGTTGAAGCTAGCGGGATATACGAGCAGTACTTC.

The rearrangement joins TRBV11-2 to TRBJ2-1; maybe TRBD2 (6 bases). The germline gives CDR1 SGHAT, CDR2 FQNNGV. Trimming shortened V by 3 bases and J by 10 bases, and 19 bases separated the two germline ends. CDR3 length: 15 residues. The CDR3 here is CASSFPPGVAGEQFF. In DNA form, the CDR3 reads TGTGCCAGCAGCTTTCCCCCCGGGGTTGCGGGAGAGCAGTTCTTC.

Note on this clone: Other nucleotide sequences from this sample produce the same CDR3. V is TRBV5-1 and J is TRBJ2-7, with D hard to call. The germline gives CDR1 SGHRS, CDR2 YFSETQ. The length of the CDR3 is 14 residues. Trimming took off 1 base at V and 0 bases at J, with 8 bases between the two ends. CDR3 sequence reads: CASSLIPSSYEQYF. As DNA, the CDR3 is TGCGCCAGCAGCTTGATCCCCAGCTCCTACGAGCAGTACTTC.

This clone has at least ten counts. Other DNA sequences in this sample translate to the same CDR3. The rearrangement joins TRBV29-1 to TRBJ2-5; unclear D gene. In germline, CDR1 is SQVTM, CDR2 ANQGSEA. CDR3 length: 10 residues. V was trimmed by 5 bases and J by 1 base, leaving 2 bases between them. The CDR3 sequence is CSVLQETQYF. The CDR3 DNA reads as TGCAGCGTTCTCCAAGAGACCCAGTACTTC. Together with reference TRBV29-1 and TRBJ2-5, the CDR3 gives the full variable domain: SAVISQKPSRDICQRGTSLTIQCQVDSQVTMMFWYRQQPGQSLTLIATANQGSEATYESGFVIDKFPISRPNLTFSTLTVSNMSPEDSSIYLCSVLQETQYFGPGTRLLVL.

A remark on this clone: This could be a read error, since a much larger clone is one nucleotide away. The chain recombines TRBV7-2 with TRBJ2-3; no clear D. The germline CDR1 and CDR2 sequences are SGHTA and FQGNSA. The CDR3 covers 14 residues. Trimming removed 1 base from V and 2 bases from J, with 7 bases in between. The CDR3 sequence is CASSLDYNTDTQYF. CDR3 DNA sequence: TGTGCCAGCAGCTTAGACTACAACACAGATACGCAGTATTTT.

The CDR3: CASSITGTGFTYEQYF. Here the CDR3 DNA reads TGTGCCAGTAGTATAACCGGGACAGGTTTTACCTACGAGCAGTACTTC. The chain employs TRBV19 and TRBJ2-7, with 8 bases that match TRBD1. Germline trimming cut 2 bases from V and 2 bases from J; bases unmatched to any gene: 8. CDR1 is LNHDA and CDR2 is SQIVND in the germline V gene (reference sequence). CDR3 size: 16 residues. Full variable domain (outside the CDR3, taken from reference TRBV19 and TRBJ2-7): DGGITQSPKYLFRKEGQNVTLSCEQNLNHDAMYWYRQDPGQGLRLIYYSQIVNDFQKGDIAEGYSVSREKKESFPLTVTSAQKNPTAFYLCASSITGTGFTYEQYFGPGTRLTVT.

The chain links TRBV19 to TRBJ2-2; 7 positions agree with TRBD1. This CDR3 comprises 19 residues. Germline values: CDR1 LNHDA, CDR2 SQIVND (reference sequence). The V gene end was trimmed by 6 bases and the J gene end by 4 bases; junction bases not matched to a gene: 20. The CDR3 sequence: CASRSIGGSTGLVTGELFF. CDR3 bases: TGTGCCAGTAGGAGTATTGGAGGCTCGACAGGGCTTGTCACCGGGGAGCTGTTTTTT.

The J gene is TRBJ2-7, the V gene TRBV19; 11 nucleotides agree with TRBD1. CDR1 is LNHDA and CDR2 is SQIVND in the germline V gene (reference sequence). This CDR3 contains 17 residues. The trim removed 3 bases at V and 5 bases at J, leaving 12 bases unmatched. CDR3 protein: CASSMGTGGPGVDEQYF. The CDR3 DNA is TGTGCCAGTAGTATGGGGACAGGGGGACCCGGGGTGGACGAGCAGTACTTC.

The rearrangement uses TRBV4-1 and TRBJ1-5, with D perhaps TRBD1 (6 bases). This CDR3 has 16 residues. Per the germline V gene, CDR1 is MGHRA and CDR2 is YSYEKL. V was clipped by 1 base and J by 6 bases, with 16 bases between them. The CDR3 nucleotides read TGCGCCAGCAGCCAAGGGTGGGCCAGGGGTCCTCAGCCCCAGCATTTT. Protein: CASSQGWARGPQPQHF.

The chain uses TRBV18 and TRBJ1-2; TRBD1 is a possible D gene (5 bases). The CDR3 loop spans 13 amino acids. Germline V gene sequence: CDR1 KGHSH, CDR2 LQKENI. With 6 bases removed from V and 2 bases from J, the gap between germline ends came to 10 bases. This CDR3 is CASSATENYGYTF. DNA of the CDR3: TGTGCCAGCTCCGCGACAGAGAACTATGGCTACACCTTC.

This chain links TRBV2 with TRBJ2-7; D may be TRBD1 (6 bases). CDR3 length: 14 residues. Germline CDR1 reads SNHLY; CDR2 reads FYNNEI. Deletions cut 7 bases from V and 2 bases from J, with 15 bases between. CDR3 loop: CASKVRDTPYEQYF. In DNA, the CDR3 is TGTGCCAGCAAAGTCCGGGACACCCCCTACGAGCAGTACTTC.

The chain links TRBV15 to TRBJ2-7; TRBD2 agrees at 13 bases. CDR1 and CDR2 (germline): LNHNV, YYDKDF (reference sequence). J gave up 5 bases and V 3 bases, and 7 bases lay outside the gene matches. The CDR3 totals 16 residues. Here the CDR3 reads CATSSGGLAGVDEQYF. In nucleotides, the CDR3 is TGTGCCACCAGCAGTGGAGGACTAGCGGGAGTAGACGAGCAGTACTTC. Full variable domain (missing parts from reference TRBV15 and TRBJ2-7): DAMVIQNPRYQVTQFGKPVTLSCSQTLNHNVMYWYQQKSSQAPKLLFHYYDKDFNNEADTPDNFQSRRPNTSFCFLDIRSPGLGDTAMYLCATSSGGLAGVDEQYFGPGTRLTVT.

This clone was seen more than once but under ten times. Written as DNA, the CDR3 is TGTGCCAGCAGAGGACTTGGGGGGATGGGCACTGAAGCTTTCTTT. Encoded protein: CASRGLGGMGTEAFF. The chain recombines TRBV2 with TRBJ1-1, with D perhaps matching TRBD1 (5 bases). CDR3 size: 15 residues. Trimming removed 6 bases from V and 4 bases from J, with 18 bases in between. Germline loops: CDR1 SNHLY, CDR2 FYNNEI.

In its sample, this clone was seen once. The J gene is TRBJ2-7, the V gene TRBV28; 7 bases map to TRBD1. The CDR3 totals 15 residues. In germline, CDR1 is MDHEN, CDR2 SYDVKM. The V and J ends lost 4 bases and 6 bases, in that order; junction bases with no gene match: 12. CDR3 sequence (DNA): TGTGCCAGCAGTTCACAAGGACAGGCTAAGGCCGAGCAGTACTTC. This translates into CASSSQGQAKAEQYF.

This clone occurred a few times. This chain connects TRBV5-1 to TRBJ1-1, with unresolved D. CDR3 length: 15 residues. The V end was cut by 6 bases, the J end by 1 base, with 16 bases between. Germline values: CDR1 SGHRS, CDR2 YFSETQ. CDR3 residues: CASNFGEGGNTEAFF. DNA for the CDR3: TGCGCCAGCAATTTCGGTGAAGGCGGGAACACTGAAGCTTTCTTT.

This clone came up many times. The chain joins TRBV28 to TRBJ2-5; either TRBD1 or TRBD2 may fit D (5 bases each). The end of the DNA is better explained by TRBJ2-7, so the J call may be wrong. Germline CDR1 and CDR2: MDHEN and SYDVKM. The CDR3 extends over 18 amino acids. CDR3 coding DNA: TGTGCCAGCAGCCCCATAACGTATACCGGGACGATAGACTACGAGCAGTACTTC. The encoded protein is CASSPITYTGTIDYEQYF.